This is a list of T cell receptor beta chains from one sample in a study of HIV-infected patients and healthy controls. TCRdb ran MiXCR on the 5' RACE reads and lists one entry per CDR3 protein. The profile shows over 8,000 distinct CDR3 sequences, 6% of them singletons. Here the sequenced sample was blood, taken during antiretroviral therapy. These receptors all come from an adult with HIV infection. The donor label of this sample is uncertain. CDR3s include the opening cysteine and the closing phenylalanine or tryptophan. Fields, in order: D gene, clone size, J gene, CDR3 length, V gene, CDR3 protein, CDR3 DNA. The D gene is left open where the match is weak. Clone size is given for some rows only: seen once, a few or many times, or a class if the clone is expanded.

>.|.|TRBJ1-5|13|TRBV20-1
CSARPWGNQPQHF
TGCAGTGCTAGACCCTGGGGCAATCAGCCCCAGCATTTT
>.|medium-sized|TRBJ2-3|11|TRBV11-2
CASRSTDTQYF
TGTGCCAGCAGAAGCACAGATACGCAGTATTTT
>.|many|TRBJ2-7|12|TRBV5-1
CASSPGTYEQYF
TGCGCCAGCAGCCCGGGGACCTACGAGCAGTACTTC
>.|medium-sized|TRBJ2-2|14|TRBV7-9
CASSPIEHTGELFF
TGTGCCAGCAGCCCGATTGAGCACACCGGGGAGCTGTTTTTT
>TRBD1|.|TRBJ2-2|14|TRBV19
CASSDRSYTGELFF
TGTGCCAGTTCGGACAGGTCCTACACCGGGGAGCTGTTTTTT
>.|many|TRBJ1-3|14|TRBV14
CASSLGGSGNTIYF
TGTGCCAGCAGCCTCGGCGGCTCTGGAAACACCATATATTTT
>.|many|TRBJ2-3|15|TRBV7-3
CASSPRLRGTDTQYF
TGTGCCAGCAGCCCCCGCTTGAGGGGCACGGATACGCAGTATTTT
>.|many|TRBJ2-7|18|TRBV6-5
CASSYSGGTSGPPYEQYF
TGTGCCAGCAGTTACTCCGGGGGAACCTCGGGACCACCCTACGAGCAGTACTTC
>TRBD2|.|TRBJ2-3|16|TRBV19
CASSPGTSEFPDTQYF
TGTGCCAGTAGTCCCGGGACTAGCGAGTTCCCAGATACGCAGTATTTT
>TRBD1|.|TRBJ1-2|13|TRBV25-1
CASRDRGLYGYTF
TGTGCCAGCAGAGACAGGGGGCTCTATGGCTACACCTTC
>TRBD2|many|TRBJ2-1|15|TRBV20-1
CSARSGGASYNEQFF
TGCAGTGCTAGAAGCGGGGGGGCCTCCTACAATGAGCAGTTCTTC
>TRBD1|.|TRBJ1-1|13|TRBV6-4
CASRAGTGFEAFF
TGTGCCAGCAGAGCCGGGACAGGATTCGAAGCTTTCTTT
>TRBD1|many|TRBJ1-1|13|TRBV3-1
CASSPQGTTEAFF
TGTGCCAGCAGCCCACAGGGGACCACTGAAGCTTTCTTT
>.|many|TRBJ2-3|17|TRBV10-1
CASSDEFVSRGTDTQYF
TGCGCCAGCAGTGATGAGTTCGTTTCTAGGGGGACAGATACGCAGTATTTT
>.|many|TRBJ1-2|14|TRBV19
CASNKERSDYGYTF
TGTGCCAGTAATAAAGAGAGGAGCGACTATGGCTACACCTTC
>.|many|TRBJ2-2|13|TRBV7-9
CASSLVRNGELFF
TGTGCCAGCAGCTTAGTGCGCAACGGGGAGCTGTTTTTT
>TRBD2|many|TRBJ2-3|16|TRBV6-5
CASSYSFSGKTDTQYF
TGTGCCAGCAGTTACTCGTTTAGCGGGAAAACAGATACGCAGTATTTT
>.|.|TRBJ1-3|13|TRBV30
CAWSAARGNTIYF
TGTGCCTGGAGTGCGGCAAGAGGTAACACCATATATTTT
>.|many|TRBJ2-1|11|TRBV23-1
CASRPYPEQFF
TGCGCCAGCCGGCCCTACCCGGAGCAGTTCTTC
>TRBD2|.|TRBJ2-3|20|TRBV20-1
CSAFTVPGTSGDTSTDTQYF
TGCAGTGCTTTTACCGTTCCAGGGACTAGCGGGGATACTAGCACAGATACGCAGTATTTT
>TRBD2|few|TRBJ2-4|14|TRBV19
CASSSTSGQNIQYF
TGTGCCAGTAGTTCGACTAGCGGGCAAAACATTCAGTACTTC
>TRBD1|.|TRBJ1-3|17|TRBV18
CASSPTGQGYSGNTIYF
TGTGCCAGCTCACCGACGGGACAGGGCTACTCTGGAAACACCATATATTTT
>TRBD1|.|TRBJ2-3|15|TRBV5-1
CASSLDRGITDTQYF
TGCGCCAGCAGCTTGGACAGGGGGATCACAGATACGCAGTATTTT
>.|many|TRBJ1-2|13|TRBV6-6
CASSYEGFRGYTF
TGTGCCAGCAGTTACGAGGGGTTCAGGGGCTACACCTTC
>.|many|TRBJ2-7|13|TRBV12-3/TRBV12-4
CASSFLGPIEQYF
TGTGCCAGCAGTTTCTTAGGACCTATCGAGCAGTACTTC
>.|many|TRBJ1-4|14|TRBV3-1
CASSQIRGNEKLFF
TGTGCCAGCAGCCAAATTCGGGGGAACGAAAAACTGTTTTTT
>.|many|TRBJ1-5|13|TRBV6-2/TRBV6-3
CASSTRTGQPQHF
TGTGCCAGCAGTACGAGGACGGGGCAGCCCCAGCATTTT
>.|medium-sized|TRBJ1-5|16|TRBV4-1
CASSQDVAGRNQPQHF
TGCGCCAGCAGCCAAGATGTCGCGGGTCGCAATCAGCCCCAGCATTTT
>.|medium-sized|TRBJ1-2|16|TRBV6-5
CASSSPVDSRGDGYTF
TGTGCCAGCAGTTCTCCAGTAGACTCAAGAGGGGATGGCTACACCTTC
>.|medium-sized|TRBJ1-5|13|TRBV25-1
CASSEWGNQPQHF
TGTGCCAGCAGTGAATGGGGCAATCAGCCCCAGCATTTT
>TRBD1|many|TRBJ1-1|16|TRBV3-1
CASSQGEGAGNTEAFF
TGTGCCAGCAGCCAAGGGGAGGGGGCTGGCAACACTGAAGCTTTCTTT
>.|few|TRBJ2-2|15|TRBV20-1
CSAPLGGARTGELFF
TGCAGTGCTCCATTGGGGGGGGCGAGGACCGGGGAGCTGTTTTTT
>TRBD1|once|TRBJ1-1|15|TRBV25-1
CASSTFGQGGTEAFF
TGTGCCAGCAGTACCTTTGGACAGGGTGGCACTGAAGCTTTCTTT
>.|medium-sized|TRBJ2-1|16|TRBV12-3/TRBV12-4
CASSLDQGGSYNEQFF
TGTGCCAGCAGTTTAGATCAGGGTGGCTCCTACAATGAGCAGTTCTTC
>.|many|TRBJ2-3|13|TRBV11-2
CASSSGGVDTQYF
TGTGCCAGCAGCTCAGGTGGGGTAGATACGCAGTATTTT
>.|medium-sized|TRBJ2-1|11|TRBV6-5
CASSYLGQQFF
TGTGCCAGCAGCTATCTGGGTCAGCAGTTCTTC
>.|many|TRBJ2-1|17|TRBV6-1
CASSDPRVWGRANEQFF
TGTGCCAGCAGTGACCCTAGAGTCTGGGGAAGGGCCAATGAGCAGTTCTTC
>TRBD1|many|TRBJ2-3|18|TRBV12-3/TRBV12-4
CASSLRQGALTLTDTQYF
TGTGCCAGCAGCCTAAGACAGGGGGCTTTAACCCTCACAGATACGCAGTATTTT
>TRBD2|many|TRBJ2-1|14|TRBV24-1
CATGGGRGHNEQFF
TGTGCCACTGGGGGGGGAAGGGGCCACAATGAGCAGTTCTTC
>.|medium-sized|TRBJ2-3|12|TRBV30
CAWSVSTDTQYF
TGTGCCTGGAGTGTCAGCACAGATACGCAGTATTTT
>.|many|TRBJ1-5|15|TRBV5-4
CASSSQRSSNQPQHF
TGTGCCAGCAGCTCCCAACGGTCTAGCAATCAGCCCCAGCATTTT
>TRBD1|many|TRBJ1-1|15|TRBV7-8
CASSLTGEGYTEAFF
TGTGCCAGCAGCTTAACAGGGGAGGGGTACACTGAAGCTTTCTTT
>.|many|TRBJ1-1|13|TRBV7-9
CASRRTEGTEAFF
TGTGCCAGCAGGCGGACAGAGGGAACTGAAGCTTTCTTT
>.|.|TRBJ1-2|16|TRBV6-1
CASYREQATAGYGYTF
TGTGCCAGCTACAGGGAGCAGGCTACAGCTGGCTATGGCTACACCTTC
>TRBD1|medium-sized|TRBJ2-3|17|TRBV29-1
CSVPGPTQGAGTDTQYF
TGCAGCGTGCCCGGCCCTACTCAGGGGGCAGGCACAGATACGCAGTATTTT
>TRBD2|few|TRBJ2-4|16|TRBV3-1
CASSLQTSAAKNIQYF
TGTGCCAGCAGCCTGCAGACTAGCGCTGCCAAAAACATTCAGTACTTC
>.|many|TRBJ1-2|17|TRBV7-8
CASSLGGLANTNYGYTF
TGTGCCAGCAGCTTAGGCGGGCTGGCGAACACTAACTATGGCTACACCTTC
>.|once|TRBJ2-2|15|TRBV6-6
CASTGGLSNTGELFF
TGTGCCAGCACCGGCGGGTTATCGAACACCGGGGAGCTGTTTTTT
>.|medium-sized|TRBJ2-2|14|TRBV5-5
CATSEGMNTGELFF
TGTGCCACTTCAGAGGGCATGAACACCGGGGAGCTGTTTTTT
>.|many|TRBJ2-2|12|TRBV7-2
CASSPGGGELFF
TGTGCCAGCAGCCCCGGTGGCGGGGAGCTGTTTTTT
>.|many|TRBJ1-2|12|TRBV14
CASSQGLYGYTF
TGTGCCAGCAGCCAAGGACTCTATGGCTACACCTTC
>TRBD1|medium-sized|TRBJ2-5|15|TRBV27
CASSFIGTAQETQYF
TGTGCCAGCAGTTTTATTGGGACAGCTCAAGAGACCCAGTACTTC
>.|medium-sized|TRBJ2-1|14|TRBV6-1
CASSEVPFYNEQFF
TGTGCCAGCAGTGAAGTTCCTTTCTACAATGAGCAGTTCTTC